The clone carrying this T cell receptor (beta chain) was counted a few times. The source of the sample is a study of regulatory T cells in long-lasting Graves disease. The overall study: Antithyroid drug use was under 3 months in newly diagnosed Graves' patients.

Arm-PCR of CDR3 regions and iRepertoire HTBI primers were the basis on which TCR beta libraries were built. Via MiXCR, TCRdb re-called the multiplex PCR reads, giving one row per CDR3 protein. The sample shows about 420,000 distinct CDR3 sequences, about 16% of them seen only once. This CDR3 spans 14 amino acids. Germline V gives CDR1 MDHEN, CDR2 SYDVKM. The V end lost 4 bases, the J end lost 3 bases, and 13 bases lay between the germline ends. Time point indicated: newly diagnosed GD, antithyroid drugs for less than 3 months. The TCR library was made from RNA extracted from PBMCs. EDTA tubes were used for drawing roughly 9 milliliters of peripheral blood. These data were likewise used in another study, on T cells in Graves' hyperthyroidism and ophthalmopathy. From that report: Clonotypes that were expanded in thyroid above 0.001 mostly appeared in blood too.

The input for sequencing was peripheral blood mononuclear cells (PBMCs), taken at new diagnosis, from a patient treated with antithyroid drugs. This clonotype was obtained from a young woman with Graves disease. The rearrangement joins TRBV28 to TRBJ2-7; D may be TRBD1 (6 bases). The CDR3 spells CASSSGTRDYEQYF. DNA for the CDR3: TGTGCCAGCAGTTCCGGGACAAGGGACTACGAGCAGTACTTC.